This record concerns one T cell receptor beta chain sequence. The antigen remains unidentified. Alopecia areata patients gave lesional scalp punch biopsies and peripheral blood samples. The data derive from a study of CD8+ T cells in alopecia areata. Turning to the study itself: For 6 to 18 months, tofacitinib was taken, and 6 months off drug followed.

Findings and caveats of the study: Scalp lesions, especially in alopecia totalis/universalis, had higher clonality than normal scalp. Normal-skin resident alphabeta T cells also appear among scalp sample sequences.

Once RNA had been extracted, it was reverse transcribed into cDNA to act as the sequencing template. Method: immunoSEQ multiplex PCR; TCRdb's copy keeps in-frame clones and lacks some. The table records around 65,000 clones, 45% to 55% of them present only once. This CDR3 comprises 14 residues. With 6 bases clipped from V and 4 bases from J, the junction kept 6 bases outside the gene matches. Germline CDR1 MNHEY, CDR2 SMNVEV (reference sequence). The source material was CD8+ T cells sorted from blood, sampled at week 0. The sequence was obtained from a human donor with alopecia areata. V usage is TRBV27 and J usage is TRBJ1-5, with 7 bases lining up with TRBD1. CDR3 coding DNA: TGTGCCAGCAGACCAGGGGGTGAGAATCAGCCCCAGCATTTT. Its protein is CASRPGGENQPQHF.